This passage covers 2 T cell receptor beta chains from one sample sequenced in a study of tumor-infiltrating lymphocytes in localized non-small cell lung cancer. Data came from immunoSEQ multiplex PCR; TCRdb stores just in-frame clones and leaves some out. Of approximately 3,000 clones detected, over 65% appear once; the ten largest clones hold roughly 15%. The sequencing sample was made of uninvolved lung tissue not adjacent to the tumor. The origin of the receptors is a human donor with non-small cell lung cancer.

The V call is TRBV16, the J call TRBJ1-5, with TRBD1 as a possible D gene (6 bases). V was clipped by 4 bases and J by 2 bases, with 9 bases between them. The CDR3 runs to 14 residues. Germline V lookup: CDR1 KGHSY, CDR2 FQNENV. The CDR3 loop reads CASSREGGNQPQHF. In nucleotides, the CDR3 is TGTGCCAGCAGCCGCGAGGGGGGCAATCAGCCCCAGCATTTT.

J is TRBJ1-5 and V is TRBV11-2; TRBD1 matches at 10 bases. This CDR3 is 14 amino acids long. The junction had 2 bases not matched to a gene; V was cut back by 3 bases and J by 6 bases. CDR1 and CDR2 from the germline V gene are SGHAT and FQNNGV. CDR3 nucleotide sequence: TGTGCCAGCAGCTTGACAGGGGGCAGTCAGCCCCAGCATTTT. Residues: CASSLTGGSQPQHF.